The present entry profiles one T cell receptor (beta chain) with its context. Treatment reported: oral pan-JAK inhibitor, 5-10 mg twice daily. The entry originates in a study of CD8+ T cells in alopecia areata. The CDR3 consists of 15 residues. Trimming took 6 bases from V and 4 from J; bases not matched to a gene: 10. Germline lookup yields CDR1 MNHEY and CDR2 SVGAGI. cDNA serving as the sequencing template came from extracted, reverse transcribed RNA. Using immunoSEQ multiplex PCR, the repertoire was profiled, and TCRdb retains in-frame clones only, with some absent. The repertoire holds more than 200,000 clones, with less than 50% as singletons.

This receptor was taken from a human donor with alopecia areata. The starting material was CD4+ T cells sorted from blood, obtained around week 37, from a patient treated with tofacitinib. V and J are TRBV6-5 and TRBJ2-3, with 7 bases that match TRBD1. The CDR3 region is CASSPFDRDADTQYF. The CDR3, as DNA: TGTGCCAGCAGCCCCTTCGACAGGGACGCAGATACGCAGTATTTT.